This T cell receptor (beta chain) was sequenced during a study of T-cell reconstitution after alpha-beta-depleted transplantation in children. This clonotype was recorded only once. Preparation of the TCRbeta library used unique molecular identifiers. TCRdb processed the PCR reads anew with MiXCR; each CDR3 protein has one entry. This sample has around 580,000 distinct CDR3 sequences; about 23% occur once, and the top ten carry around an eighth. The sequences come from PBMCs, mostly from graft donor cells, collected 360 days after TCRalphabeta/CD19-depleted stem cell transplant. This receptor was identified in a boy less than two years old who had a stem cell transplant for acute myeloid leukemia, so the T cells may come from the graft donor.

The DNA for the CDR3 is TGCAGCGTTGGAGGAGGGTTGACCGGGGAGCTGTTTTTT. Amino acid sequence: CSVGGGLTGELFF. The chain carries TRBV29-1 and TRBJ2-2, with D perhaps matching TRBD2 (6 bases). Per germline, CDR1 SQVTM and CDR2 ANQGSEA. The V end lost 4 bases, the J end lost 5 bases, and 11 bases lay between the germline ends. The CDR3 runs 13 residues.